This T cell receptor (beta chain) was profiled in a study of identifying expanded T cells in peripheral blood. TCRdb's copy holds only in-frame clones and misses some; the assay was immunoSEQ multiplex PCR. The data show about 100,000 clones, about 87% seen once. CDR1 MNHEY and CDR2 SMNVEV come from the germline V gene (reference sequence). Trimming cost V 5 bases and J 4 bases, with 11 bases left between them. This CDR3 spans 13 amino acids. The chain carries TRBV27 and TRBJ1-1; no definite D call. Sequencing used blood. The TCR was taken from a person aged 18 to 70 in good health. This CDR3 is CASSPPWGTEAFF. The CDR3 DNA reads TGTGCCAGCAGTCCCCCGTGGGGCACTGAAGCTTTCTTT.